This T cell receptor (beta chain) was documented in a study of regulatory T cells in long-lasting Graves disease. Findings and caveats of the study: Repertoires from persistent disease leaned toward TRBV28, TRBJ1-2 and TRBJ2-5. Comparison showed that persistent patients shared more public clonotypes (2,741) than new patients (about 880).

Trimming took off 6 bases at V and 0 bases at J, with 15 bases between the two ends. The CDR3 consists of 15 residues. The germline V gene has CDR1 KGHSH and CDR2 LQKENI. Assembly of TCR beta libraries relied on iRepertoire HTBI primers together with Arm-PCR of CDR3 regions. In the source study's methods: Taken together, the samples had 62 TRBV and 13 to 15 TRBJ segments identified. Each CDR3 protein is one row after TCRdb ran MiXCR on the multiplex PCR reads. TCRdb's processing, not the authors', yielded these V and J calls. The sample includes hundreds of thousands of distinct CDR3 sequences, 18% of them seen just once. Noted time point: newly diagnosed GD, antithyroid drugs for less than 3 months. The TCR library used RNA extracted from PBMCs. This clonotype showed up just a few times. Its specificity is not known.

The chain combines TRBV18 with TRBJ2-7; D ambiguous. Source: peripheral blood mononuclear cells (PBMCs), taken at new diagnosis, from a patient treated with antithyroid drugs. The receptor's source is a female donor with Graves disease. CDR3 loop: CASSPKSSPSYEQYF. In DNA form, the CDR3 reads TGTGCCAGCTCTCCAAAATCTAGTCCCTCCTACGAGCAGTACTTC.